Listed here is a single T cell receptor beta chain. Its antigen is unidentified. The data originate from a study of T cells in Graves' hyperthyroidism and ophthalmopathy. Study outcomes and limitations: Through a model of 13 V-J features, ophthalmopathy was separated from stable hyperthyroidism.

Amplified regions were TCR beta CDR3 sequences from RNA transcripts. The HTBI primer set was used in a first-round RT-PCR of the TCR CDR3. Each CDR3 protein is one row after TCRdb ran MiXCR on the multiplex PCR reads. The repertoire holds hundreds of thousands of distinct CDR3 sequences, with around 22% as singletons. Between the trimmed V and J ends, which lost 0 bases and 6 bases, there was a span of 23 bases. The CDR3 has 18 amino acids. Germline V gene sequence: CDR1 MNHEY, CDR2 SVGAGI. This receptor was taken from a man aged 30 to 45 with Graves' ophthalmopathy. Sequencing was performed on blood. The chain employs TRBV6-5 and TRBJ1-2, with D hard to call. The CDR3 reads CASSYSSNGLGEGDGYTF. The CDR3 nucleotides are TGTGCCAGCAGTTACTCGAGCAATGGACTGGGTGAGGGAGATGGCTACACCTTC.